This TCR beta chain was identified in a study of CD8 T cells in ankylosing spondylitis (dated by TCRdb to 2015 to 2018). Turning to the overall study: To find TCR variants linked to disease, the study profiled T cell receptor beta repertoires in ankylosing spondylitis patients and healthy donors. Peripheral blood was sampled, and synovial fluid was also collected from ankylosing spondylitis patients. The full study cohort was made up of 25 ankylosing spondylitis patients and roughly 100 healthy donors. What the authors observed across the whole study: In peripheral blood, the disease-linked clones were found at relatively low frequencies and had a CD8+ phenotype. Blood from ankylosing spondylitis patients appeared to be characterized by a TCR beta motif made up of fewer than ten highly homologous amino acid variants. Significant enrichment of the disease-linked clones was reported in matched synovial fluid samples from ankylosing spondylitis patients. Some motif variants had previously been reported in the synovial fluid and blood of reactive arthritis patients, which suggests shared mechanisms of disease initiation.

Its CDR3 holds 14 amino acids, cysteine through phenylalanine. Only CDR3 DNA remains: 42 bases, in frame from the first base. V ends up 5 bases short and J 2 bases short, with an unmatched junction base count of 5. The listed sequencing device is Illumina HiSeq 2500. TCR beta libraries were prepared by quantitative 5'-RACE with molecular barcodes. The paper's processing steps were these. A new computational method based on a probabilistic model of VDJ rearrangement was used to identify disease-linked TCR variants. Clones were called with MiXCR by TCRdb after fastp trimmed the public reads at Q25, and only in-frame beta chains were retained. Identical CDR3 protein sequences are pooled into one entry, listed with their most common genes and DNA. TCRdb's processing, not the authors' own work, is the source of the V and J calls. The sample table holds roughly 450,000 distinct CDR3 sequences, of which around 26% were seen once. The leading ten clones occupy 0.89% of the sample.

In this sample, this clonotype turned up many times. This clone's antigen is unknown. Base quality data are lacking; no much larger clone is found one base away. This chain is built from TRBV12-3 or TRBV12-4 and TRBJ2-5, and 7 bases in between align with TRBD1. Material: blood, either unsorted or a sorted T cell fraction (not recorded which). The TCR was taken from a male donor with ankylosing spondylitis. Here the CDR3 is given as CASSPRDRQETQYF. The DNA sequence is TGTGCCAGCAGTCCCCGGGACAGACAAGAGACCCAGTACTTC.